Listed below are T cell receptor beta chains from one sample, sequenced in a study of response to subunit inactivated influenza vaccine. TCRdb used MiXCR to reprocess the RT-PCR reads, holding one entry per CDR3 protein. The sample carries about 190,000 distinct CDR3 sequences, under 15% recorded once. Sequences were derived from CD8+ T cells sorted from PBMCs, sampled roughly 5 days after vaccination. These receptors came from a man aged 50 to 59 who received an inactivated influenza vaccine. Each CDR3 is given with its conserved first and last residue. A D gene is named only where the DNA matches it firmly. Clone size is not always given. Where it is, it says once, few, many or a class for expanded clones.

d_call cdr3_length j_call clone_size v_call cdr3_aa cdr3_nt
NA 13 TRBJ2-2 NA TRBV6-2/TRBV6-3 CASSYGVTGELFF TGTGCCAGCAGTTACGGGGTGACCGGGGAGCTGTTTTTT
NA 10 TRBJ2-7 many TRBV20-1 CSVRKNEQYF TGCAGTGTTAGAAAGAACGAGCAGTACTTC
NA 14 TRBJ2-3 NA TRBV4-3 CASSQVGGTDTQYF TGCGCCAGCAGCCAAGTGGGGGGCACAGATACGCAGTATTTT
TRBD2 14 TRBJ2-7 few TRBV9 CASSVGGSLYEQYF TGTGCCAGCAGCGTGGGCGGGAGCCTCTACGAGCAGTACTTC
TRBD1 14 TRBJ1-2 NA TRBV28 CASILRDRDHGYTF TGTGCCAGCATTCTTCGGGACAGGGATCATGGCTACACCTTC
NA 12 TRBJ1-1 many TRBV18 CASSPGGSEAFF TGTGCCAGCTCACCAGGGGGTTCTGAAGCTTTCTTT
TRBD1 14 TRBJ2-7 many TRBV27 CASSLQGATYEQYF TGTGCCAGCAGTTTACAGGGGGCTACCTACGAGCAGTACTTC
TRBD2 18 TRBJ2-7 NA TRBV20-1 CSASFLTGTSGRINEQYF TGCAGTGCTAGTTTCCTTACCGGGACTAGCGGGAGGATCAACGAGCAGTACTTC
NA 14 TRBJ2-7 NA TRBV15 CATSQGTQTYEQYF TGTGCCACGTCTCAGGGGACTCAAACCTACGAGCAGTACTTC
NA 14 TRBJ2-7 NA TRBV9 CASSMGDFDYEQYF TGTGCCAGCAGTATGGGGGACTTCGACTACGAGCAGTACTTC
NA 14 TRBJ2-7 NA TRBV7-2 CASSLGAVSYEQYF TGTGCCAGCAGCTTGGGTGCGGTCTCCTACGAGCAGTACTTC
TRBD2 12 TRBJ2-2 many TRBV29-1 CSVRGDTGELFF TGCAGCGTTCGGGGGGACACCGGGGAGCTGTTTTTT
TRBD1 14 TRBJ2-1 NA TRBV27 CASSSHRDRGEQFF TGTGCCAGCAGTTCCCACCGGGACAGGGGTGAGCAGTTCTTC
TRBD2 19 TRBJ2-1 few TRBV3-1 CASSASRREALSSYNEQFF TGTGCCAGCAGCGCCTCTAGGCGGGAGGCCCTAAGCTCCTACAATGAGCAGTTCTTC
TRBD2 15 TRBJ2-1 few TRBV28 CASSFKAGGGNEQFF TGTGCCAGCAGTTTTAAGGCGGGGGGAGGCAATGAGCAGTTCTTC
TRBD2 16 TRBJ2-5 many TRBV6-5 CASSYWGGSPRETQYF TGTGCCAGCAGTTACTGGGGGGGTTCCCCGAGAGAGACCCAGTACTTC
NA 15 TRBJ2-7 NA TRBV4-1 CASSPRLTDPYEQYF TGCGCCAGCAGCCCACGCCTCACAGACCCCTACGAGCAGTACTTC
NA 13 TRBJ2-4 NA TRBV28 CASSPGAKNIQYF TGTGCCAGCAGTCCAGGGGCCAAAAACATTCAGTACTTC
NA 14 TRBJ2-3 NA TRBV15 CATSRRQATDTQYF TGTGCCACCAGCAGAAGACAGGCCACAGATACGCAGTATTTT
NA 17 TRBJ2-5 NA TRBV6-1 CASTFGWSRDVRETQYF TGTGCCAGCACCTTCGGTTGGTCCAGGGACGTTCGGGAGACCCAGTACTTC
TRBD1 14 TRBJ2-1 few TRBV13 CASSPGQSYNEQFF TGTGCCAGCAGTCCGGGACAGTCCTACAATGAGCAGTTCTTC
TRBD2 17 TRBJ2-2 NA TRBV7-9 CASSFLAGGPFGGEQFF TGTGCCAGCAGCTTTCTAGCGGGGGGGCCTTTCGGCGGGGAGCAGTTTTTT
NA 13 TRBJ2-1 few TRBV2 CASSRRVAYEQFF TGTGCCAGCAGTCGCCGGGTGGCCTATGAGCAGTTCTTC
NA 13 TRBJ2-3 few TRBV12-3/TRBV12-4 CASSLGYADTQYF TGTGCCAGCAGTTTGGGGTATGCAGATACGCAGTATTTT